This T cell receptor beta chain derives from a study of blood T cells in healthy people across ages. Caucasian individuals from Russia who were healthy and aged about 6 to 100 acted as donors. The CDR3 runs 18 residues. Germline CDR1 reads LGHNA; CDR2 reads YNFKEQ. V gave up 1 base and J gave up 3 bases; unmatched junction bases: 8. Sample-barcoded 5' priming and a J-beta primer mix drove a second PCR of about 7 to 11 cycles. Each single sample gave us at least 2.5 million CDR3-containing paired-end reads. MiXCR was run by TCRdb on the 5' RACE reads, yielding one entry per CDR3 protein. The sample consists of more than 800,000 distinct CDR3 sequences, under 55% of them appearing once. Comment on this clonotype: Antigen specificity is unknown.

Study observations and caveats: Unsorted PBMCs ruled out conclusive naive versus antigen-experienced comparison. Diversity estimated from one million T cells was considered an underestimate.

This receptor was taken from an older woman in good health. Source material: blood. J is TRBJ2-4 and V is TRBV4-2, with 11 bases lining up with TRBD2. CDR3 protein: CASSQGLAGGSGKNIQYF. CDR3 bases: TGTGCCAGCAGCCAAGGGCTAGCGGGAGGATCGGGCAAAAACATTCAGTACTTC.